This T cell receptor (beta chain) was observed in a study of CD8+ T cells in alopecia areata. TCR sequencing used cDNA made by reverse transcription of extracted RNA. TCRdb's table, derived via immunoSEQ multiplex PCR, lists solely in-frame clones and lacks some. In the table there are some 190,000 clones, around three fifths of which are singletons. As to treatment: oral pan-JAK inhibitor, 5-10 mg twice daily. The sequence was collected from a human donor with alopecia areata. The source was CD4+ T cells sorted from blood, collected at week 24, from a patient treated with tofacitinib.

CDR3 nucleotides: TGCGCCAGCAGCTTGGGAGTTCGGGACAAAACCTACGAGCAGTACTTC. This encodes CASSLGVRDKTYEQYF. V and J are TRBV5-1 and TRBJ2-7; TRBD1 might be the D (6 bases). V lost 0 bases, J lost 2 bases, and 15 bases lay in between. Per the germline V gene, CDR1 is SGHRS and CDR2 is YFSETQ. This CDR3 contains 16 residues.